The rows below give T cell receptor beta chains drawn from one sample of a study of blood T cell repertoires in COVID-19. The method was immunoSEQ multiplex PCR; TCRdb's version includes in-frame clones alone and lacks a portion of them. This table holds under 300,000 clones, about nine tenths found once. Sequences were obtained from PBMCs or T cells enriched from blood (not recorded which). These receptors came from a man aged 18 to 29 who had recovered from COVID-19. Each CDR3 is given with its conserved first and last residue. D genes are given only for firm matches. The size field is filled for only some rows; it gives once, few, many or a size class.

.	TRBJ1-6	TRBV27	.	TGTGCCAGCAGCTCCGGGACAAACTATAATTCACCCCTCCACTTT	CASSSGTNYNSPLHF
.	TRBJ1-3	TRBV4-1	.	TGCGCCAGCAGCCAAGTTTGGGGGGGATCCGGAAACACCATATATTTT	CASSQVWGGSGNTIYF
.	TRBJ2-7	TRBV10-2	TRBD1	TGCGCCAGCAGTGAAACCCCTGAGGGGACAGGCTCCTACGAGCAGTACTTC	CASSETPEGTGSYEQYF
once	TRBJ1-2	TRBV14	TRBD1	TGTGCCAGCAGCCAAGATCGAGGGGGCGAAGATATCTTC	CASSQDRGGEDIF
.	TRBJ2-1	TRBV27	TRBD2	TGTGCCAGCAGCTTAGCGGGGGGCCCCTACAATGAGCAGTTCTTC	CASSLAGGPYNEQFF
.	TRBJ2-5	TRBV29-1	TRBD1	TGCAGCGTTGCTATCAGGGGGCGGGAGACCCAGTACTTC	CSVAIRGRETQYF
.	TRBJ2-1	TRBV6-5	TRBD2	TGTGCCAGCAACGGCGGGACTAGCGGCTACAATGAGCAGTTCTTC	CASNGGTSGYNEQFF
.	TRBJ2-3	TRBV7-9	.	TGTGCCAGCAGCCCGCTAGGCAGCACAGATACGCAGTATTTT	CASSPLGSTDTQYF
few	TRBJ2-1	TRBV11-3	.	TGTGCCAGCAGCTTAAGAGGGATACGCTCCTACAATGAGCAGTTCTTC	CASSLRGIRSYNEQFF
.	TRBJ2-7	TRBV7-6	.	TGTGCCAGCAGCTTAGGGAGGGATTACGAGCAGTACTTC	CASSLGRDYEQYF
.	TRBJ2-7	TRBV6-1	TRBD2	TGTGCCAGCAGTGAAGAGCGGACTAGCGGGCAGTACTTC	CASSEERTSGQYF
.	TRBJ2-1	TRBV5-1	TRBD1	TGCGCCAGCAGCCTAGGACAGGGGAACCACAATGAGCAGTTCTTC	CASSLGQGNHNEQFF
.	TRBJ1-2	TRBV21-1	.	TGTGCCAGCCCGGGCCCTCGTAGGACGGGATATGGCTACACCTTC	CASPGPRRTGYGYTF
.	TRBJ1-3	TRBV9	.	TGTGCCAGCAGCTCGACAGCCACTGGAAACACCATATATTTT	CASSSTATGNTIYF
.	TRBJ1-5	TRBV30	TRBD1	TGTGCCTGGCAACAGGGGTTGGGGCAGCCCCAGCATTTT	CAWQQGLGQPQHF
few	TRBJ1-2	TRBV27	.	TGTGCCAGCAGTTTACAGGGGTCGAGCTACACCTTC	CASSLQGSSYTF
.	TRBJ2-6	TRBV7-8	.	TGTGCCAGCAGCAATACTAGGGTCACAGGGTTAACTGGGGCCAACGTCCTGACTTTC	CASSNTRVTGLTGANVLTF
.	TRBJ1-1	TRBV2	.	TGTGCCAGCCGTGGCCGAGATAGGGAGGTCACTGAAGCTTTCTTT	CASRGRDREVTEAFF
.	TRBJ2-2	TRBV6-4	.	TGTGCCAGCAGTGAAGAAGGAGGGGGCGCCAACACCGGGGAGCTGTTTTTT	CASSEEGGGANTGELFF
.	TRBJ2-3	TRBV11-2	TRBD2	TGTGCCAGCAGCTTATCTCTAGCGGGGAGGCCCACAGATACGCAGTATTTT	CASSLSLAGRPTDTQYF
.	TRBJ1-5	TRBV4-2	.	TGTGCCAGCAGCCCCGAGGTCGGCAGAAATCAGCCCCAGCATTTT	CASSPEVGRNQPQHF
.	TRBJ2-7	TRBV5-5	.	TGTGCCAGCAGCTTGCCCATTGTCTCCTACGAGCAGTACTTC	CASSLPIVSYEQYF
once	TRBJ2-1	TRBV19	TRBD2	TGTGCCAGTATGACTTGGACTAGCGGGTACAATGAGCAGTTCTTC	CASMTWTSGYNEQFF
many	TRBJ2-6	TRBV14	TRBD2	TGTGCCAGCAGCCAAGTAGCGGGAGGGCCTACTGGGGCCAACGTCCTGACTTTC	CASSQVAGGPTGANVLTF
once	TRBJ2-2	TRBV7-9	TRBD1	TGTGCCAGCAGCCCCGACAGGGGGACAAACACCGGGGAGCTGTTTTTT	CASSPDRGTNTGELFF
.	TRBJ2-6	TRBV28	.	TGTGCCAGCAGTTCGATCCCCAAGCCCTCCGGGGCCAACGTCCTGACTTTC	CASSSIPKPSGANVLTF
.	TRBJ2-6	TRBV27	.	TGTGCCAGCGGGACTTCATACCGAATGAGCTCTGGGGCCAACGTCCTGACTTTC	CASGTSYRMSSGANVLTF
.	TRBJ2-3	TRBV28	.	TGTGCCAGCGCCGCGGGGACAGATACGCAGTATTTT	CASAAGTDTQYF
.	TRBJ2-7	TRBV3-1/TRBV3-2	.	TGTGCCAGCAGCCCCGGGACTTATTACGAGCAGTACTTC	CASSPGTYYEQYF
few	TRBJ1-2	TRBV5-4	.	TGTGCCAGCAGCTACAGGGATGGCTACACCTTC	CASSYRDGYTF
.	TRBJ1-1	TRBV5-1	TRBD1	TGCGCCAGCAGCCCGACCGGGACAGGGGGAACTGAAGCTTTCTTT	CASSPTGTGGTEAFF
.	TRBJ1-4	TRBV7-2	TRBD1	TGTGCCAGCAGCTTAAACAGGGGGCACGAAAAACTGTTTTTT	CASSLNRGHEKLFF
.	TRBJ2-2	TRBV5-1	.	TGCGCCAGCAGGCCGGACTCTCCCGGGGAGCTGTTTTTT	CASRPDSPGELFF
.	TRBJ1-5	TRBV11-2	.	TGTGCCAGCAGCTTAATGGGCCCTCCCGGGAAGTTGGATCAGCCCCAGCATTTT	CASSLMGPPGKLDQPQHF
.	TRBJ1-1	TRBV27	.	TGTGCCAGCGCTCCAAAGGGGTGGACTGAAGCTTTCTTT	CASAPKGWTEAFF
.	TRBJ2-1	TRBV7-2	.	TGTGCCAGCAGCCCCAGGGCAGTATACAATGAGCAGTTCTTC	CASSPRAVYNEQFF
.	TRBJ2-6	TRBV15	.	TGTGCCACCAGCACCACGGGAGCTGGGGCCAACGTCCTGACTTTC	CATSTTGAGANVLTF
.	TRBJ1-6	TRBV19	.	TGTGCCAAAAAAAGTACAGGAGACTCCTATAATTCACCCCTCCACTTT	CAKKSTGDSYNSPLHF
.	TRBJ1-5	TRBV30	TRBD1	TGTGCCTGGGCCCACAGGGGGTCGGGACAGCCCCAGCATTTT	CAWAHRGSGQPQHF
.	TRBJ1-1	TRBV7-9	.	TGTGCCAGCAGCTCCCAACAGGAGAACACTGAAGCTTTCTTT	CASSSQQENTEAFF
.	TRBJ2-4	TRBV28	.	TGTGCCAGCAGCCTGGGTGGACAGAAAAACATTCAGTACTTC	CASSLGGQKNIQYF
.	TRBJ2-7	TRBV27	TRBD2	TGTGCCAGCAGTAGACGACTAGCGGGGGCCTACGAGCAGTACTTC	CASSRRLAGAYEQYF
.	TRBJ1-4	TRBV28	.	TGTGCCAGCAGTTTATTGGTCTCAGGGGATACTAATGAAAAACTGTTTTTT	CASSLLVSGDTNEKLFF
.	TRBJ1-2	TRBV5-4	TRBD1	TGTGCCAGCAGTAGGACAGGGGCGGGCTATGGCTACACCTTC	CASSRTGAGYGYTF
.	TRBJ2-3	TRBV6-6	TRBD1	TGTGCCAGCAGTCCCTCTCCGGGACAGGGGGGTTTTAGCACAGATACGCAGTATTTT	CASSPSPGQGGFSTDTQYF
.	TRBJ2-7	TRBV5-6	.	TGTGCCAGCAGCGAGGGACTCGGACTACTTGAGGACGAGCAGTACTTC	CASSEGLGLLEDEQYF
.	TRBJ1-1	TRBV7-9	TRBD1	TGTGCCAGCAGCTTGGGACAGGGGAACACTGCGGCCTTT	CASSLGQGNTAAF
.	TRBJ1-1	TRBV5-1	TRBD1	TGCGCCAGCAGCTCTTTGACAGGGGTCACTGAAGCTTTCTTT	CASSSLTGVTEAFF
.	TRBJ1-1	TRBV27	.	TGTGCCAGTATATGGAACACTGAAGCTTTCTTT	CASIWNTEAFF
.	TRBJ2-7	TRBV18	.	TGTGCCAGCTCACCGGGGCTCGGGAGCTACGAGCAGTACTTC	CASSPGLGSYEQYF
.	TRBJ2-1	TRBV19	TRBD2	TGTGCCAGTAGTATAGATCACGAGCGGGGGATCAATGAGCAGTTCTTC	CASSIDHERGINEQFF
.	TRBJ2-1	TRBV4-1	TRBD2	TGCGCCAGCAGCCAAGATCGGCGGGAGTACAATGAGCAGTTCTTC	CASSQDRREYNEQFF
.	TRBJ2-3	TRBV4-2	TRBD1	TGTGCCAGCAGCCAAGATCTAGACAGGGGAACGCAGTATTTT	CASSQDLDRGTQYF
.	TRBJ2-5	TRBV11-2	TRBD2	TGTGCCAGCAGCTCCGGACTAGCGGGAGGGCAAGAGACCCAGTACTTC	CASSSGLAGGQETQYF
.	TRBJ2-2	TRBV5-1	.	TGCGCCAGCAGCGCACAGGCTAACACCGGGGAGCTGTTTTTT	CASSAQANTGELFF
.	TRBJ2-7	TRBV5-1	TRBD1	TGCGCCAGCAGCTTGCCCGTGACAGGGATTGGCGAGCAGTACTTC	CASSLPVTGIGEQYF
.	TRBJ2-1	TRBV29-1	TRBD1	TGCAGCGTTGGAGGGGGCAGGGGGCGCGGTTACAATGAGCAGTTCTTC	CSVGGGRGRGYNEQFF